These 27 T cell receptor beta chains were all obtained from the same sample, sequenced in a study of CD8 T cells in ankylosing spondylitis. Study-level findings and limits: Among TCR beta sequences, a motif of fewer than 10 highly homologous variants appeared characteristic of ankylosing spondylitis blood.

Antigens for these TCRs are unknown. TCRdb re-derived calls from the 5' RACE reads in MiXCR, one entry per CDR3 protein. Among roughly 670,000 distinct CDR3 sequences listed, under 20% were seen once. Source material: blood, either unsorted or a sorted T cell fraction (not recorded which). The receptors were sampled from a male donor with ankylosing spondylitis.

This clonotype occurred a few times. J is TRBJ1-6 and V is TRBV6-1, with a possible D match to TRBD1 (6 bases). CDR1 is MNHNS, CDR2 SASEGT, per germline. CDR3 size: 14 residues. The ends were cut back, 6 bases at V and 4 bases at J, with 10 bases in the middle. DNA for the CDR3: TGTGCCAGCAGCCGGACAGAGTATAATTCACCCCTCCACTTT. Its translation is CASSRTEYNSPLHF.

This CDR3 reads CASSLQRAYEQYF. The CDR3 bases are TGTGCCAGCAGTTTACAACGAGCCTACGAGCAGTACTTC. The J gene is TRBJ2-7, the V gene TRBV12-3 or TRBV12-4; D gene ambiguous. The V end lost 2 bases, the J end lost 2 bases, and 7 bases lay between the germline ends. CDR3 length: 13 amino acids.

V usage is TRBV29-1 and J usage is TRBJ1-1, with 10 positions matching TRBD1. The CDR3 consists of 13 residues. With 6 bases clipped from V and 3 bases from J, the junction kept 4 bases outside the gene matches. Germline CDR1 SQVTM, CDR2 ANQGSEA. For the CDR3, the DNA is TGCAGCGTCGGACAGGGGGATGACACTGAAGCTTTCTTT. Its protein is CSVGQGDDTEAFF.

The CDR3 protein is CASSYQTGLEQYF. The DNA for the CDR3 is TGTGCCAGCAGTTACCAAACAGGGCTTGAGCAGTACTTC. The chain links TRBV6-5 to TRBJ2-7; D possibly corresponds to TRBD1 (6 bases). Germline V gives CDR1 MNHEY, CDR2 SVGAGI. The CDR3 sequence is 13 residues long. With 2 bases removed from V and 7 bases from J, the gap between germline ends came to 12 bases.

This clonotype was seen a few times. The CDR3 here is CASSPPGSGEAFF. Written as DNA, the CDR3 is TGTGCCAGCAGTCCCCCTGGGTCGGGTGAAGCTTTCTTT. This sequence joins TRBV12-3 or TRBV12-4 and TRBJ1-1; D call uncertain. The CDR3 length is 13 residues. V was pared by 5 bases and J by 7 bases, with 14 bases between.

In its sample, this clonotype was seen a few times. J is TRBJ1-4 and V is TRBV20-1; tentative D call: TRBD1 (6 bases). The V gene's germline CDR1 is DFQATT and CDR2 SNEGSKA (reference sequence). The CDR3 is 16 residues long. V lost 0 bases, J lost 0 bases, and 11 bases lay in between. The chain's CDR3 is CSARDREGATNEKLFF. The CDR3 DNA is TGCAGTGCTAGAGATCGCGAGGGGGCAACTAATGAAAAACTGTTTTTT.

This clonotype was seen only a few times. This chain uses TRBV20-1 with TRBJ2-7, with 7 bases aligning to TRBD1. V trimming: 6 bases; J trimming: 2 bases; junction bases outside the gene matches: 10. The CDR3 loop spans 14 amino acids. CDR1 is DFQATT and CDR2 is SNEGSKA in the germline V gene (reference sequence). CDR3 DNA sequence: TGCAGTGCCCTGACAGGGAGTCTTGCCTACGAGCAGTACTTC. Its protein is CSALTGSLAYEQYF.

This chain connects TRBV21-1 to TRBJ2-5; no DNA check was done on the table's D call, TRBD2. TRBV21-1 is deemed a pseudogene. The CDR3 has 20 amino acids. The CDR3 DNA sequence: TGTGCCAGCAGCAAAAGGACTAGCGGGAGTAACCTAACGGAACAAGAGACCCAGTACTTC. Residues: CASSKRTSGSNLTEQETQYF.

CDR3 nucleotide sequence: TGTGCCAGCAGTTACGGATTAGACGGAAATGAGCAGTTCTTC. This sequence encodes CASSYGLDGNEQFF. This chain connects TRBV6-2 or TRBV6-3 to TRBJ2-1; D remains unclear. The CDR3 has 14 residues. Germline CDR1 reads MNHEY; CDR2 reads SVGEGT. V was clipped by 2 bases and J by 7 bases, with 12 bases between them.

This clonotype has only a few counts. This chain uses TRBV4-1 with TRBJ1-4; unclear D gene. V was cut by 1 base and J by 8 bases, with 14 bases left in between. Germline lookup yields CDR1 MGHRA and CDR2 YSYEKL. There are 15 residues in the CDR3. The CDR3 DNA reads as TGCGCCAGCAGCCAAGGTTGGCAGAGTGAGGAAAAACTGTTTTTT. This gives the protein CASSQGWQSEEKLFF.

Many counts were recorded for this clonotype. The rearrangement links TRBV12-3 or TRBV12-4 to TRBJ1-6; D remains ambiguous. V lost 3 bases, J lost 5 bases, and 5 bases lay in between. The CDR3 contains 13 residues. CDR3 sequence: CASSFGDNSPLHF. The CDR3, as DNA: TGTGCCAGCAGTTTCGGGGATAATTCACCCCTCCACTTT.

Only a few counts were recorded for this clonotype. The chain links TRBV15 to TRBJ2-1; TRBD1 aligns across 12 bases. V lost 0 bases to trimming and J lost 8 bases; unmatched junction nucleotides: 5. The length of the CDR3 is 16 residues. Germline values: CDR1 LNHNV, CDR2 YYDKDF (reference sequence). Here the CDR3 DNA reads TGTGCCACCAGCAGAGATTGGGGACAGGGGGCTGATGAGCAGTTCTTC. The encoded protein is CATSRDWGQGADEQFF.

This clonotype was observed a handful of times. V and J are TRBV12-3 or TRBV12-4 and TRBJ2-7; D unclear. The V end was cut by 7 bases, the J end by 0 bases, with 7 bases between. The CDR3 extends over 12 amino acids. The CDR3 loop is CASTRDSYEQYF. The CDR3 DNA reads TGTGCCAGCACTAGGGACTCCTACGAGCAGTACTTC.

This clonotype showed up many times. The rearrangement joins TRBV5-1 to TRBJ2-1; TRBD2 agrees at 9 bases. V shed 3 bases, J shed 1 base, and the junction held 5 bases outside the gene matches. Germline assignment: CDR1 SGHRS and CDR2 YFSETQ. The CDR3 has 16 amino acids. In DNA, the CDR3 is TGCGCCAGCAGCTGGATTAGCGGGAGTTCCTACAATGAGCAGTTCTTC. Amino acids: CASSWISGSSYNEQFF.

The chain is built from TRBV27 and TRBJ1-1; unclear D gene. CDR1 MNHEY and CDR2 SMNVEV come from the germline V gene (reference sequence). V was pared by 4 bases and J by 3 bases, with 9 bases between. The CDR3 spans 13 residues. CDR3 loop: CASSSILDTEAFF. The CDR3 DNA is TGTGCCAGCAGTTCCATACTGGACACTGAAGCTTTCTTT.

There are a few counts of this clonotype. The CDR3 nucleotides are TGTGCCAGCAGCTTAGAGGGCGGGTTCTCCTACGAGCAGTACTTC. Its protein product is CASSLEGGFSYEQYF. The V and J genes are TRBV11-2 and TRBJ2-7, with a tentative D call TRBD2 (5 bases). Trimming left V 0 bases short and J 0 bases short, with 9 bases between. In germline, CDR1 is SGHAT, CDR2 FQNNGV. The CDR3 runs to 15 residues.

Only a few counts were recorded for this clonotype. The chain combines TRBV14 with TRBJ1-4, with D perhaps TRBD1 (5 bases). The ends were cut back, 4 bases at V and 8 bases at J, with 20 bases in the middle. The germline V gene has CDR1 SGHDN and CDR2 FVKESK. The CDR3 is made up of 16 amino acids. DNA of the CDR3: TGTGCCAGCAGCCGAGGGGTTACAGACAGCGGCGAAAAACTGTTTTTT. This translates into CASSRGVTDSGEKLFF.

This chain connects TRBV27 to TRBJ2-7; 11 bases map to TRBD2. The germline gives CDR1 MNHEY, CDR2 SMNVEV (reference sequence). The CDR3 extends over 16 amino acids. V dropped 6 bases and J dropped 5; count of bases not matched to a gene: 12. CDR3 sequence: CASSLTSGGFLDEQYF. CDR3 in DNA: TGTGCCAGCAGCCTTACTAGCGGGGGCTTCCTGGACGAGCAGTACTTC.

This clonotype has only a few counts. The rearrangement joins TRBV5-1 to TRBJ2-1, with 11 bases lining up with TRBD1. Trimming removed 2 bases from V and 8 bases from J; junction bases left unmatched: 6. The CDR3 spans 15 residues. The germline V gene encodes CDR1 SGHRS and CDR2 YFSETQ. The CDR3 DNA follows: TGCGCCAGCAGCTTACCCGGGACAGGGGGAGATGAGCAGTTCTTC. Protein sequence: CASSLPGTGGDEQFF.

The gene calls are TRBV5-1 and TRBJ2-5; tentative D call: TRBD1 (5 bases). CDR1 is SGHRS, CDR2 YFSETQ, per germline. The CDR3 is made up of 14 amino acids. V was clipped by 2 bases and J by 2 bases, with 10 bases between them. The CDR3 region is CASSLQEPQETQYF. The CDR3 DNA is TGCGCCAGCAGCTTACAGGAACCTCAAGAGACCCAGTACTTC.

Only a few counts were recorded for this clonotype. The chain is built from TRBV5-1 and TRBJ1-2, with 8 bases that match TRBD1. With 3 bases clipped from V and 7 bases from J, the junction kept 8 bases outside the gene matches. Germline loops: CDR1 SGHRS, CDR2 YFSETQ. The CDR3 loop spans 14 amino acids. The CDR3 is CASSYGRGQFGYTF. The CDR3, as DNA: TGCGCCAGCAGCTATGGCAGGGGGCAATTTGGCTACACCTTC. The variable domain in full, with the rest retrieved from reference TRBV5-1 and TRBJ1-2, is KAGVTQTPRYLIKTRGQQVTLSCSPISGHRSVSWYQQTPGQGLQFLFEYFSETQRNKGNFPGRFSGRQFSNSRSEMNVSTLELGDSALYLCASSYGRGQFGYTFGSGTRLTVV.

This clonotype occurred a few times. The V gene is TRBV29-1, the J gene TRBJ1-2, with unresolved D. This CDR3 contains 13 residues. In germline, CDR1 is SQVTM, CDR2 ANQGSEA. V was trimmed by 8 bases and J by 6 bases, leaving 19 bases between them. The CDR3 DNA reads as TGCAGCTCCTCGGCGGGCAGTTGGAATGGCTACACCTTC. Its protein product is CSSSAGSWNGYTF.

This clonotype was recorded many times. The CDR3 region is CSVDLPGAKGQYF. The CDR3 DNA is TGCAGCGTTGATCTCCCGGGAGCTAAGGGGCAGTACTTC. V usage is TRBV29-1 and J usage is TRBJ2-7; weak D call: TRBD2 (6 bases). Germline CDR1 SQVTM, CDR2 ANQGSEA. Between the trimmed V and J ends, which lost 3 bases and 9 bases, there was a span of 18 bases. There are 13 residues in the CDR3.

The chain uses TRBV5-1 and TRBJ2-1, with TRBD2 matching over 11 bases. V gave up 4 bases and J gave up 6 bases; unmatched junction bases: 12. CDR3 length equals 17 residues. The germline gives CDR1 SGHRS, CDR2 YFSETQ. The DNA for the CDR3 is TGCGCCAGCAGCCCGGCTAGCGGGAGGACCATTCGCAATGAGCAGTTCTTC. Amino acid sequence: CASSPASGRTIRNEQFF.

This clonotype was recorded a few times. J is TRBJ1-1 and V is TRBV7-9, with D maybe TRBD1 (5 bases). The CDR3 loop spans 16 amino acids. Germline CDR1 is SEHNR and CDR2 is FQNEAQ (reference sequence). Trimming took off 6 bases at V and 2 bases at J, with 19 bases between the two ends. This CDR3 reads CASSTIGVGPNTEAFF. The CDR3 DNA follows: TGTGCCAGCAGTACTATTGGGGTGGGGCCCAACACTGAAGCTTTCTTT.

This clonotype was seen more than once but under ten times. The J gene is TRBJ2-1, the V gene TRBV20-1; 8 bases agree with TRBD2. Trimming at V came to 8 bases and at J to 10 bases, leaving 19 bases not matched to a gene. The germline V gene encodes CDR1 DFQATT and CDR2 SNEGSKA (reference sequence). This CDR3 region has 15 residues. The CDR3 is CSLPPGRGRALEQFF. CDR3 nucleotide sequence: TGCAGTCTCCCCCCCGGGAGGGGGAGGGCCTTAGAGCAGTTCTTC.

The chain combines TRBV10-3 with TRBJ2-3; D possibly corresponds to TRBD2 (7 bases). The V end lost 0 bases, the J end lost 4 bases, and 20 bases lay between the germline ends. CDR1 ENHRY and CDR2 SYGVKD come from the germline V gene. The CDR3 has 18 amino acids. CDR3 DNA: TGTGCCATCAGTGAGTCGTGGCAGGGCGGGGGCGCCGCAGATACGCAGTATTTT. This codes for CAISESWQGGGAADTQYF.